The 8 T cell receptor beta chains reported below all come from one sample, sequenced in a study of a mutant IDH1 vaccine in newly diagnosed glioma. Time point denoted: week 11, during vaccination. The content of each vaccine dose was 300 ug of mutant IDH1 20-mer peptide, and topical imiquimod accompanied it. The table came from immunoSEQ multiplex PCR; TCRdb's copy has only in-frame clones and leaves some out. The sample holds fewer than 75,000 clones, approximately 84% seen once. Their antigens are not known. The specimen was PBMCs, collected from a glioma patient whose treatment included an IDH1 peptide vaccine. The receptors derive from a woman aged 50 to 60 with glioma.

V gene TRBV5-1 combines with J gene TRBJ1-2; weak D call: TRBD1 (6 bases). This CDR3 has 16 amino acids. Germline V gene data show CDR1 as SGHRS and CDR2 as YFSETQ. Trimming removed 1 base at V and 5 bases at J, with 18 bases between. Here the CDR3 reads CASSLTFPGDAYGYTF. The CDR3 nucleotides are TGCGCCAGCAGCTTGACGTTTCCAGGGGATGCGTATGGCTACACCTTC.

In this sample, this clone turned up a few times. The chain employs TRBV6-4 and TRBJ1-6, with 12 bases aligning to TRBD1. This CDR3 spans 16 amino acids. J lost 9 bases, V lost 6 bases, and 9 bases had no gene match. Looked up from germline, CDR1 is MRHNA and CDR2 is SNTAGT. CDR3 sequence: CASREWGQGAGSPLHF. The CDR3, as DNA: TGTGCCAGCAGGGAATGGGGACAGGGGGCCGGTTCACCCCTCCACTTT.

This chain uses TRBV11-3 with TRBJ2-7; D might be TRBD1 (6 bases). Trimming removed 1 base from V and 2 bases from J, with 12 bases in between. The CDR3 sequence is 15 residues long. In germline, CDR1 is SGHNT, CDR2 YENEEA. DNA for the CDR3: TGTGCCAGCAGCTTAGGGACTTGGGGGCCCTACGAGCAGTACTTC. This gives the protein CASSLGTWGPYEQYF.

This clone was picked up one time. DNA for the CDR3: TGTGCCAGCAGCAAAAGGTCGTGGCCCCAAGAGACCCAGTACTTC. Translation gives CASSKRSWPQETQYF. This chain uses TRBV21-1 with TRBJ2-5. TRBV21-1 is recorded as a pseudogene. The CDR3 spans 15 residues.

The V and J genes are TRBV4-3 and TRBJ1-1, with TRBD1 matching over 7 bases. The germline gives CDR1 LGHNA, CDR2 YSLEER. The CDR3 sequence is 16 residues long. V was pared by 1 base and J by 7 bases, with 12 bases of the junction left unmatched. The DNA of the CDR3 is TGCGCCAGCAGCCAAGCGTCGTCCCGACAGGGAAGTGAAGCTTTCTTT. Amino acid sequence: CASSQASSRQGSEAFF.

The CDR3: CSAGGGNYNSPLHF. CDR3 in DNA: TGCAGCGCTGGGGGGGGTAACTATAATTCACCCCTCCACTTT. This chain uses TRBV29-1 with TRBJ1-6, with a possible D match to TRBD1 (5 bases). This CDR3 has 14 residues. V was clipped by 7 bases and J by 3 bases, with 13 bases between them. Germline values: CDR1 SQVTM, CDR2 ANQGSEA.

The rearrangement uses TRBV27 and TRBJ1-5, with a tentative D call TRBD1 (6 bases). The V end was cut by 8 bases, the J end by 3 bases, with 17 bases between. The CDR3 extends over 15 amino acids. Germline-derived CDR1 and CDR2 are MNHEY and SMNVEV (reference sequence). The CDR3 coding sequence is TGTGCCAGCCGAATGGGGGGCCCGAACAATCAGCCCCAGCATTTT. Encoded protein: CASRMGGPNNQPQHF.

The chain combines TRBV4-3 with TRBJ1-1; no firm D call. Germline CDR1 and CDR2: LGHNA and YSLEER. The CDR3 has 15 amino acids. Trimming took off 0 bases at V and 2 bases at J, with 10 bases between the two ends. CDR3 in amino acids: CASSQDRSPNTEAFF. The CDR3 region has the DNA TGCGCCAGCAGCCAAGATCGGTCACCTAACACTGAAGCTTTCTTT.